The present TCR beta chain was sequenced within a study of OX40 agonist ivuxolimab in advanced cancers. Libraries were prepared by immunoSEQ multiplex PCR; TCRdb keeps only in-frame clonotypes and omits some of them. The data hold 50,000 to 55,000 clones, with around 91% observed a single time. The TCR sequence derives from an adult with an advanced solid tumor such as melanoma, head and neck, liver or kidney cancer. The starting material was CD4+ or CD8+ T cells sorted from blood, obtained in a trial of the OX40 agonist ivuxolimab.

Here the CDR3 reads CASSQSRGQGTYEQYF. The CDR3 DNA sequence: TGCGCCAGCAGTCAATCGCGGGGACAGGGGACCTACGAGCAGTACTTC. The chain recombines TRBV23-1 with TRBJ2-7, with 10 bases that match TRBD1. TRBV23-1 is identified as an open reading frame with a role that is uncertain. J lost 2 bases, V lost 0 bases, and 4 bases had no gene match. The CDR3 contains 16 residues.